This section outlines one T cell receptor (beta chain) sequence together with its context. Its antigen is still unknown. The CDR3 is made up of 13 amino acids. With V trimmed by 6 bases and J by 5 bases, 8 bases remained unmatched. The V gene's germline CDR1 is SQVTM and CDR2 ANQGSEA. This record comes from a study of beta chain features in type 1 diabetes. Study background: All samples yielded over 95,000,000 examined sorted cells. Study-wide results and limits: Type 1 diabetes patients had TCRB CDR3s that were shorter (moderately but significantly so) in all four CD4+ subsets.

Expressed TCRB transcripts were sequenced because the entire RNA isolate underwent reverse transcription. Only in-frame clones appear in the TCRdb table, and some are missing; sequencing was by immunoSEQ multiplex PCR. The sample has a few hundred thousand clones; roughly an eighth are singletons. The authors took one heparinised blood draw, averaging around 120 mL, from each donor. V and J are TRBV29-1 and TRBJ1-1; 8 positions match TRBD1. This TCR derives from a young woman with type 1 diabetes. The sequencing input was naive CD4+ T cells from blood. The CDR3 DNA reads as TGCAGCGTCCAGGACAGGGTGGGTACTGAAGCTTTCTTT. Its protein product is CSVQDRVGTEAFF.